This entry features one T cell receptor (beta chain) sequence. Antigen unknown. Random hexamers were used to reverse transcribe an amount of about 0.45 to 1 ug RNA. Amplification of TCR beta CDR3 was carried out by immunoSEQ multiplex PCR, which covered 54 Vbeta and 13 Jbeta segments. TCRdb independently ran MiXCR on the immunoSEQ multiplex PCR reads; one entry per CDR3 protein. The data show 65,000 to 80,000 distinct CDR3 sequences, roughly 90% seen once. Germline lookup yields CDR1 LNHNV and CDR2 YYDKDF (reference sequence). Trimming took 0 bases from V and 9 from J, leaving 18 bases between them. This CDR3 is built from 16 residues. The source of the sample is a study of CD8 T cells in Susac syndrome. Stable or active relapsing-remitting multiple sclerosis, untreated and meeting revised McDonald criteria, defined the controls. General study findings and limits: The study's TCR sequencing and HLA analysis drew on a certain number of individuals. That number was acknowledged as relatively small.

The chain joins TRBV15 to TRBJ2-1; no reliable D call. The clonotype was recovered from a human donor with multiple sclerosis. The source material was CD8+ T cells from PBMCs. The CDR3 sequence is CATSRDGYPAVREQFF. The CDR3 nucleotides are TGTGCCACCAGCAGAGATGGGTATCCCGCAGTGCGTGAGCAGTTCTTC.